This TCR beta chain was sequenced during a study of blood T cell repertoires in COVID-19. Study as a whole: COVID-19 samples from acute and convalescent phases originated in the United States, Italy and Spain. T cells, B-cell-depleted T cells, or PBMCs provided the cDNA or gDNA that served as material.

Trimming removed 3 bases at V and 7 bases at J, with 12 bases between. Germline CDR1 and CDR2: SGHAT and FQNNGV. The CDR3 length is 14 residues. The assay was immunoSEQ multiplex PCR, and TCRdb's table has in-frame clones only and misses some. The table records 120,000 or so clones, approximately 83% of them present only once. This receptor was taken from a woman aged 45-65 years with acute or convalescent COVID-19. The chain uses TRBV11-2 and TRBJ2-2; a possible D gene is TRBD2 (5 bases). Sequenced sample: peripheral blood. This chain's CDR3 is CASSLDSPGGELFF. DNA for the CDR3: TGTGCCAGCAGCTTGGACTCCCCCGGCGGGGAGCTGTTTTTT.